These 28 T cell receptor beta chains came from one sample sequenced in a study of T cell clonality in common variable immunodeficiency. The method was immunoSEQ multiplex PCR; TCRdb's version includes in-frame clones alone and lacks a portion of them. The sample presents more than 30,000 clones, none singletons. Material for sequencing was peripheral blood mononuclear cells. These receptors all stem from a person aged 18 to 70 in good health.

This clone came up many times. The CDR3 protein is CASSPYRTSGRTDTQYF. Incomplete CDR3 DNA: TGTGCCAGCTCACCGTACAGGACTAGCGGGAGAACAGATACG. The V and J genes are TRBV18 and TRBJ2-3, with 13 positions matching TRBD2. The observed sequence ends 3 residues before the CDR3 terminus, with the missing tail filled in from the germline J gene. CDR3 length: 17 residues. Germline V gives CDR1 KGHSH, CDR2 LQKENI. With V trimmed by 3 bases and J by 3 bases, 6 bases remained unmatched.

In this sample, this clone turned up many times. The CDR3 is cut off 3 residues early in the read; its end comes from the germline J gene. This chain uses TRBV19 with TRBJ1-1; 7 positions agree with TRBD1. Germline-derived CDR1 and CDR2 are LNHDA and SQIVND (reference sequence). This CDR3 region has 16 residues. V lost 4 bases to trimming and J lost 2 bases; unmatched junction nucleotides: 10. The CDR3 loop is CASSRGRGPANTEAFF. The sequenced CDR3 bases are TGTGCCAGTAGTAGGGGGAGGGGGCCAGCCAACACTGAA.

This clone was picked up many times. Sequencing ends 3 residues short of the CDR3 end; the germline J gene provides the rest. The rearrangement uses TRBV13 and TRBJ2-3; 13 bases line up with TRBD2. Trimming removed 1 base from V and 2 bases from J; junction bases left unmatched: 12. Germline values: CDR1 PRHDT, CDR2 FYEKMQ (reference sequence). This CDR3 has 20 residues. The covered CDR3 bases are TGTGCCAGCAGCTTAGCCCTCTGGACTAGCGGGGGTTCCCTCACAGATACG. Translating it yields CASSLALWTSGGSLTDT. The whole CDR3 sequence reads CASSLALWTSGGSLTDTQYF.

This clone was found a few times. The sequenced CDR3 bases are TGCAGTGCTACTCACTCGGACTGGGCTACCTACGAG. Its translation is CSATHSDWATYE. The whole CDR3 sequence reads CSATHSDWATYEQYF. The chain couples TRBV20-1 to TRBJ2-7; possible D gene TRBD2, 5 bases. The observed sequence ends 3 residues before the CDR3 terminus, with the missing tail filled in from the germline J gene. The germline CDR1 and CDR2 sequences are DFQATT and SNEGSKA (reference sequence). The CDR3 is 15 amino acids. Trimming took 4 bases from V and 2 from J, leaving 18 bases between them.

This clone has ten or more counts. The sequence runs out 3 residues before the end of the CDR3; the remainder is reconstructed from the germline J gene. The chain carries TRBV5-6 and TRBJ2-5, with D tentatively TRBD1 (6 bases). This CDR3 comprises 15 residues. V was shortened by 4 bases and J by 4 bases, with 17 bases between the two germline ends. Germline values: CDR1 SGHDT, CDR2 YYEEEE. The sequenced part of the CDR3 DNA is TGTGCCAGCAGCCACAGGGAAATGGGTGGAGAGACC. Amino acid sequence: CASSHREMGGET. The full CDR3 protein reads CASSHREMGGETQYF.

This clone was seen at least ten times. The CDR3 end is not reached by the read, which stops 3 residues before it; the germline J gene fills it in. The rearrangement links TRBV12-3 or TRBV12-4 to TRBJ2-7; 10 positions agree with TRBD1. This CDR3 contains 14 residues. The V gene end was trimmed by 7 bases and the J gene end by 0 bases; junction bases not matched to a gene: 3. The CDR3 reads CASTGTGVSYEQYF. The DNA read from the CDR3 is TGTGCCAGCACCGGGACAGGGGTCTCCTACGAG.

This clone has at least ten counts. The CDR3 end lies 3 residues beyond the end of the read and is filled in from the germline J gene. The chain carries TRBV18 and TRBJ2-7, with D perhaps TRBD1 or TRBD2 (6 bases each). The V end was cut by 0 bases, the J end by 4 bases, with 19 bases between. CDR1 KGHSH and CDR2 LQKENI come from the germline V gene. The CDR3 contains 17 residues. CDR3 bases read: TGTGCCAGCTCACCACCGAGGGGACGAGGGGGAGGTTACGAG. It specifies CASSPPRGRGGGYE. The CDR3 in full is CASSPPRGRGGGYEQYF.

The sample holds many counts of this clone. The read finishes 3 residues shy of the CDR3 end, and the germline J gene is used to complete it. The rearrangement joins TRBV5-1 to TRBJ2-2; 7 bases line up with TRBD1. The CDR3 is made up of 13 amino acids. Per germline, CDR1 SGHRS and CDR2 YFSETQ. The ends lost 9 bases at V and 1 base at J; junction bases unmatched: 3. The covered CDR3 bases are TGCGCCACCCGACAGGGGAACACCGGGGAG. Translating gives CATRQGNTGE. From start to end, the CDR3 is CATRQGNTGELFF.

This clone was observed many times. The sequenced CDR3 bases are TGTGCCAGCTCACCTACTGGACAGGGGACTTCACCC. Amino acid sequence: CASSPTGQGTSP. The entire CDR3 protein is CASSPTGQGTSPLHF. This chain uses TRBV18 with TRBJ1-6; TRBD1 agrees at 9 bases. The CDR3 end falls 3 residues outside the read, so it is completed with the germline J gene. Germline CDR1 KGHSH, CDR2 LQKENI. Trimming took 3 bases from V and 9 from J; bases not matched to a gene: 6. This CDR3 contains 15 residues.

This clone was seen ten or more times. The read comes to an end 3 residues before the CDR3 does, leaving the germline J gene to fill in the end. The rearrangement joins TRBV30 to TRBJ2-3, with a tentative D call TRBD2 (7 bases). Germline V lookup: CDR1 GTSNPN, CDR2 SVGIG (reference sequence). The CDR3 has 13 residues. V lost 7 bases to trimming and J lost 4 bases, with 15 bases between them. Partial CDR3 DNA: TGTGCCTACTCTAGGGGGGGGGCAGATACG. Its translation is CAYSRGGADT. The CDR3 in full is CAYSRGGADTQYF.

This clone was detected many times. Read coverage stops 3 residues before the CDR3 terminus; the germline J gene supplies the remainder. This rearrangement joins TRBV5-1 to TRBJ1-5; unclear D gene. The CDR3 spans 15 residues. The V and J ends lost 4 bases and 0 bases respectively, with 11 bases between them. Germline CDR1 SGHRS, CDR2 YFSETQ. The CDR3 here is CASSPGYTSNQPQHF. Incomplete CDR3 DNA: TGCGCCAGCAGCCCAGGTTATACTAGCAATCAGCCC.

This clone has a count of ten or more. The read gets to within 3 residues of the CDR3 end, and the germline J gene fills in the rest. V gene TRBV11-2 combines with J gene TRBJ1-4, with 11 bases identical to TRBD1. Germline lookup yields CDR1 SGHAT and CDR2 FQNNGV. This CDR3 is 14 amino acids long. V was pared by 6 bases and J by 7 bases, with 4 bases of the junction left unmatched. This CDR3 is CASSSDRGREKLFF. The CDR3 DNA, read in part, is TGTGCCAGCAGTTCGGACAGGGGGCGTGAAAAA.

This clone has a count of ten or more. The read ends 3 residues early relative to the CDR3; the germline J gene fills the gap. V gene TRBV6-2 or TRBV6-3 combines with J gene TRBJ2-1; a weak D match, TRBD2 (5 bases). The V and J ends lost 6 bases and 4 bases respectively, with 16 bases between them. The V gene's germline CDR1 is MNHEY and CDR2 SVGEGT. The CDR3 is made up of 15 amino acids. Partial CDR3 DNA: TGTGCCAGCAGAGGGTGGCGGGCCCTATACAATGAG. It translates to CASRGWRALYNE. The CDR3 reads in full as CASRGWRALYNEQFF.

Ten or more counts support this clone. From the germline J gene comes the end of the CDR3, since the read stops 3 residues before it. The rearrangement joins TRBV14 to TRBJ2-3; 10 bases are shared with TRBD2. V lost 4 bases, J lost 2 bases, and 9 bases stayed unmatched. Germline values: CDR1 SGHDN, CDR2 FVKESK. This CDR3 contains 17 residues. CDR3 DNA, as far as it was read: TGTGCCAGCAGCCTAGCGGGGGGCCTCCTGCCCACAGATACG. The encoded protein is CASSLAGGLLPTDT. The full CDR3 sequence reads CASSLAGGLLPTDTQYF.

There are many counts of this clone. The CDR3 extends 3 residues past the end of the read, so its final part is completed from the germline J gene. The V gene is TRBV18, the J gene TRBJ1-4; D perhaps matches TRBD1 (5 bases). CDR3 length: 13 amino acids. The germline gives CDR1 KGHSH, CDR2 LQKENI. CDR3 protein: CASSPPSPGKLFF. The CDR3 DNA, read in part, is TGTGCCAGCTCACCACCGAGTCCAGGGAAA. Combining the CDR3 with reference TRBV18 and TRBJ1-4 gives the whole variable domain NAGVMQNPRHLVRRRGQEARLRCSPMKGHSHVYWYRQLPEEGLKFMVYLQKENIIDESGMPKERFSAEFPKEGPSILRIQQVVRGDSAAYFCASSPPSPGKLFFGSGTQLSVL.

This clone was seen at least ten times. The part of the CDR3 DNA that was read is TGTGCCAGTAGTATGTCGGGGAAGTCCTACAATGAG. It codes for CASSMSGKSYNE. The full CDR3 protein reads CASSMSGKSYNEQFF. V gene TRBV19 combines with J gene TRBJ2-1, with D possibly matching TRBD2 (5 bases). The read ends 3 residues before the CDR3 terminus; that terminus is restored from the germline J gene. Looked up from germline, CDR1 is LNHDA and CDR2 is SQIVND (reference sequence). This CDR3 comprises 15 residues. V dropped 3 bases and J dropped 1 base, with 10 bases sitting between them.

In its sample, this clone was seen many times. The sequence runs out 3 residues before the end of the CDR3; the remainder is reconstructed from the germline J gene. The chain carries TRBV7-2 and TRBJ1-6; tentatively, D is TRBD1 (6 bases). V lost 1 base, J lost 12 bases, and 13 bases lay in between. The CDR3 is 14 residues long. In germline, CDR1 is SGHTA, CDR2 FQGNSA. CDR3 DNA (partial): TGTGCCAGCAGCTTAGAGAGAGGACAGTTACCC. The encoded protein is CASSLERGQLP. The CDR3 as a whole reads CASSLERGQLPLHF.

This clone appeared many times. The missing CDR3 end, 3 residues past where the read stops, is filled in from the germline J gene. The chain couples TRBV18 to TRBJ1-2; 9 bases are a match to TRBD1. This CDR3 is 15 amino acids long. In germline, CDR1 is KGHSH, CDR2 LQKENI. The sequenced part of the CDR3 DNA is TGTGCCAGCTCACAGGAACAGGGGGCGAATACACGC. Translated, it gives CASSQEQGANTR. The full CDR3 is CASSQEQGANTRYTF.

This clone was observed at least ten times. The read ends 3 residues shy of where the CDR3 ends; the end is completed using the germline J gene. The J gene is TRBJ1-5, the V gene TRBV11-2; maybe TRBD1 (5 bases). Looked up from germline, CDR1 is SGHAT and CDR2 is FQNNGV. CDR3 length: 14 residues. CDR3 in amino acids: CASSRNGGISPQHF. The sequenced CDR3 bases are TGTGCCAGCAGCCGTAATGGGGGGATCAGCCCC.

This clone was picked up many times. Coverage ceases 3 residues before the CDR3 finishes, and the germline J gene fills in the end. This chain links TRBV9 with TRBJ2-7; 8 bases are shared with TRBD1. Germline trimming cut 4 bases from V and 1 base from J; bases unmatched to any gene: 4. The length of the CDR3 is 14 residues. In germline, CDR1 is SGDLS, CDR2 YYNGEE. The chain's CDR3 is CASSLGTGSYEQYF. The CDR3 DNA, read in part, is TGTGCCAGCAGCCTTGGGACAGGATCCTACGAG. The whole variable domain, filled in from reference TRBV9 and TRBJ2-7, reads DSGVTQTPKHLITATGQRVTLRCSPRSGDLSVYWYQQSLDQGLQFLIQYYNGEERAKGNILERFSAQQFPDLHSELNLSSLELGDSALYFCASSLGTGSYEQYFGPGTRLTVT.

This clone occurred a few times. One end of the junction varies from germline; a read error may be responsible. The missing CDR3 end, 3 residues past where the read stops, is filled in from the germline J gene. Additional DNA sequences in this sample encode the identical CDR3. This chain connects TRBV7-9 to TRBJ1-2; 7 bases align to TRBD1. CDR1 and CDR2 from the germline V gene are SEHNR and FQNEAQ (reference sequence). This CDR3 spans 14 amino acids. The part of the CDR3 DNA that was read is TGTGCCAGCAGCCTAGCGGCGGGGACAGAAGGC. Translation gives CASSLAAGTEG. The entire CDR3 is CASSLAAGTEGYTF.

Many counts were recorded for this clone. The read is 3 residues too short to cover the CDR3 end, so that end is filled in from the germline J gene. The J gene is TRBJ2-1, the V gene TRBV29-1; 8 bases are a match to TRBD1. J lost 9 bases, V lost 5 bases, and 15 bases had no gene match. Germline assignment: CDR1 SQVTM and CDR2 ANQGSEA. The CDR3 is 15 amino acids. The CDR3 DNA, read in part, is TGCAGCGTTCCCGGCAAGTATCGGACAGGGTTTGAG. This gives the protein CSVPGKYRTGFE. The CDR3 in full is CSVPGKYRTGFEQFF.

There are many counts of this clone. With the read ending 3 residues before the CDR3 end, the germline J gene is used to fill in that end. This chain uses TRBV7-3 with TRBJ1-5, with D possibly being TRBD1 (6 bases). The V and J ends lost 5 bases and 4 bases respectively, with 9 bases between them. The length of the CDR3 is 13 residues. Germline assignment: CDR1 SGHTA and CDR2 FQGTGA. CDR3: CASSTGTNQPQHF. Incomplete CDR3 DNA: TGTGCCAGCAGCACGGGGACAAATCAGCCC.

The table lists this clone with many counts. The read ends 3 residues before the CDR3 terminus; that terminus is restored from the germline J gene. The chain employs TRBV6-2 or TRBV6-3 and TRBJ2-5; D is perhaps TRBD1 (6 bases). The CDR3 has 13 amino acids. V lost 5 bases and J lost 2, with 9 bases in between. The germline gives CDR1 MNHEY, CDR2 SVGEGT. CDR3 residues: CASSQGLQETQYF. Incomplete CDR3 DNA: TGTGCCAGCAGTCAGGGGCTACAAGAGACC.

This clone has ten or more counts. The read terminates 3 residues ahead of where the CDR3 ends, so the germline J gene completes it. The chain recombines TRBV30 with TRBJ1-4; TRBD1 aligns across 10 bases. CDR1 is GTSNPN, CDR2 SVGIG, per germline (reference sequence). Germline trimming cut 2 bases from V and 8 bases from J; bases unmatched to any gene: 8. This CDR3 has 15 residues. The CDR3 protein is CAWSTGQGSGEKLFF. Incomplete CDR3 DNA: TGTGCCTGGAGTACGGGACAGGGGAGCGGAGAAAAA. The complete variable domain, with remaining parts taken from reference TRBV30 and TRBJ1-4, reads SQTIHQWPATLVQPVGSPLSLECTVEGTSNPNLYWYRQAAGRGLQLLFYSVGIGQISSEVPQNLSASRPQDRQFILSSKKLLLSDSGFYLCAWSTGQGSGEKLFFGSGTQLSVL.

This clone has at least ten counts. Sequencing ends 3 residues short of the CDR3 end; the germline J gene provides the rest. The chain combines TRBV20-1 with TRBJ1-6; D remains unclear. Trimming pared 5 bases from V and 8 bases from J, leaving 4 bases between. Per germline, CDR1 DFQATT and CDR2 SNEGSKA (reference sequence). The CDR3 contains 10 residues. CDR3 sequence: CSARDSPLHF. CDR3 bases read: TGCAGTGCTCGGGATTCACCC.

Ten or more counts support this clone. The read gets to within 3 residues of the CDR3 end, and the germline J gene fills in the rest. The chain uses TRBV2 and TRBJ1-1, with D perhaps TRBD1 (5 bases). This CDR3 spans 11 amino acids. From germline, CDR1 is SNHLY and CDR2 FYNNEI. The ends were cut back, 11 bases at V and 5 bases at J, with 12 bases in the middle. The CDR3 loop reads CASTGGTEAFF. The sequenced part of the CDR3 DNA is TGTGCCTCCACCGGGGGGACTGAA.

This clone was counted at least ten times. The read ends 3 residues before the CDR3 terminus; that terminus is restored from the germline J gene. The chain is built from TRBV7-8 and TRBJ2-7; D gene uncertain. The CDR3 covers 12 residues. V lost 2 bases and J 4 bases, leaving 6 bases between the germline ends. The V gene's germline CDR1 is SGHVS and CDR2 FQNEAQ. CDR3 amino acids: CASSLTRYEQYF. The CDR3 bases that were read are TGTGCCAGCAGCTTAACCCGGTACGAG.